The 32 T cell receptor beta chains in this list originate from one sample, sequenced in a study of T cell responses to AZD1222 COVID-19 vaccine. Using immunoSEQ multiplex PCR, the repertoire was profiled, and TCRdb retains in-frame clones only, with some absent. The data contain more than 150,000 clones, almost 95% of them singletons. This material consisted of peripheral blood, taken on day 0 of AZD1222 vaccination. The receptors come from an adult in good health.

This clone was detected only a few times. The chain recombines TRBV30 with TRBJ1-5, with D unclear. The CDR3 is 13 amino acids. The germline V gene has CDR1 GTSNPN and CDR2 SVGIG (reference sequence). The germline V and J ends were trimmed by 2 bases and 4 bases, with 9 bases remaining between them. The CDR3 region has the DNA TGTGCCTGGAGTCCCACGAGAAATCAGCCCCAGCATTTT. Protein sequence: CAWSPTRNQPQHF.

This clone was found once. The chain employs TRBV3-1 (or the pseudogene TRBV3-2) and TRBJ2-7, with a weak D call TRBD1 (6 bases). Between the trimmed V and J ends, which lost 2 bases and 0 bases, there was a span of 14 bases. Germline lookup yields CDR1 LGHDT and CDR2 YNNKEL (reference sequence). This CDR3 region has 16 residues. CDR3 in DNA: TGTGCCAGCAGCCAATCTTGGGGGCCGCGCTCCTACGAGCAGTACTTC. As protein: CASSQSWGPRSYEQYF.

The rearrangement links TRBV28 to TRBJ2-2; no clear D gene. The V end was cut by 8 bases, the J end by 1 base, with 8 bases between. The germline V gene encodes CDR1 MDHEN and CDR2 SYDVKM. The CDR3 spans 13 residues. The CDR3 loop reads CASPSGNTGELFF. The CDR3, as DNA: TGTGCCAGCCCCTCTGGGAACACCGGGGAGCTGTTTTTT.

The chain links TRBV7-9 to TRBJ2-3; no firm D call. From germline, CDR1 is SEHNR and CDR2 FQNEAQ (reference sequence). V dropped 0 bases and J dropped 0 bases, with 7 bases sitting between them. The CDR3 is 15 amino acids. CDR3 sequence (DNA): TGTGCCAGCAGCTTAGCCATAGGCAGCACAGATACGCAGTATTTT. Encoded protein: CASSLAIGSTDTQYF.

The chain is built from TRBV13 and TRBJ2-7, with D possibly TRBD2 on 6 matching bases. The CDR3 consists of 14 residues. Germline V gene data show CDR1 as PRHDT and CDR2 as FYEKMQ (reference sequence). V shed 2 bases and J shed 3 bases, with 11 bases lying between them. The chain's CDR3 is CASSLLEGRYEQYF. The CDR3 region has the DNA TGTGCCAGCAGCTTATTGGAGGGACGCTACGAGCAGTACTTC.

The chain has TRBV11-3 and TRBJ2-1; no clear D. V dropped 2 bases and J dropped 10 bases, with 9 bases sitting between them. Germline V lookup: CDR1 SGHNT, CDR2 YENEEA. CDR3 length: 12 residues. The CDR3 bases are TGTGCCAGCAGCTTAACCGAGACAGAGCAGTTCTTC. The encoded protein is CASSLTETEQFF.

This clone was seen a single time. This sequence joins TRBV13 and TRBJ1-1, with D uncertain. The CDR3 length is 14 residues. V dropped 5 bases and J dropped 4 bases, with 14 bases sitting between them. From germline, CDR1 is PRHDT and CDR2 FYEKMQ (reference sequence). CDR3 sequence reads: CASSQGPFGTEAFF. CDR3 DNA sequence: TGTGCCAGCAGCCAAGGGCCTTTTGGCACTGAAGCTTTCTTT.

The rearrangement links TRBV19 to TRBJ2-2; TRBD1 aligns across 7 bases. V lost 6 bases and J lost 1; bases outside the gene matches: 5. Germline-derived CDR1 and CDR2 are LNHDA and SQIVND (reference sequence). This CDR3 comprises 15 residues. Here the CDR3 DNA reads TGTGCCAGTAGCACGGGACAGCTGAACACCGGGGAGCTGTTTTTT. It is translated as CASSTGQLNTGELFF.

Points on this clone: This sample also contains other DNA sequences that code for the same CDR3. This chain connects TRBV5-4 to TRBJ1-5, with D perhaps matching TRBD1 (6 bases). Germline V gene data show CDR1 as SGHNT and CDR2 as YYREEE (reference sequence). V dropped 0 bases and J dropped 2 bases, with 6 bases sitting between them. CDR3 length: 14 amino acids. CDR3 loop: CASSLDRGNQPQHF. In DNA, the CDR3 is TGTGCCAGCAGCTTGGACAGGGGCAATCAGCCCCAGCATTTT.

This chain connects TRBV5-4 to TRBJ1-1; D not resolved. Germline CDR1 and CDR2: SGHNT and YYREEE (reference sequence). V shed 2 bases and J shed 3 bases, with 11 bases lying between them. CDR3 length: 14 residues. CDR3 coding DNA: TGTGCCAGCAGCTTCAGTGGGTTGGACACTGAAGCTTTCTTT. Its translation: CASSFSGLDTEAFF.

This clone appeared once. CDR3 nucleotides: TGTGCCAGCCCATTAGGGGGGTACCCCCGCTATGGCTACACCTTC. This sequence encodes CASPLGGYPRYGYTF. The J gene is TRBJ1-2, the V gene TRBV2; D is possibly TRBD1 (6 bases). Between the trimmed V and J ends, which lost 8 bases and 4 bases, there was a span of 20 bases. The germline gives CDR1 SNHLY, CDR2 FYNNEI. This CDR3 contains 15 residues.

The chain joins TRBV11-3 to TRBJ2-1, with D perhaps matching TRBD1 or TRBD2 (5 bases each). V was shortened by 4 bases and J by 3 bases, with 13 bases between the two germline ends. The CDR3 totals 15 residues. CDR1 is SGHNT and CDR2 is YENEEA in the germline V gene. This chain's CDR3 is CASSSSRENYNEQFF. The CDR3 DNA reads TGTGCCAGCAGCTCAAGCAGGGAGAACTACAATGAGCAGTTCTTC.

The chain carries TRBV19 and TRBJ1-2, with TRBD1 matching 8 bases. Germline-derived CDR1 and CDR2 are LNHDA and SQIVND (reference sequence). This CDR3 comprises 12 residues. V trimming: 8 bases; J trimming: 4 bases; junction bases outside the gene matches: 3. DNA for the CDR3: TGTGCCAGTGAAACAGGGGGCTATGGCTACACCTTC. This codes for CASETGGYGYTF.

The V gene is TRBV27, the J gene TRBJ2-7; 9 bases map to TRBD1. Germline loops: CDR1 MNHEY, CDR2 SMNVEV (reference sequence). Losses at the gene ends were 5 bases for V and 3 bases for J; bases not matched to a gene: 5. The CDR3 length is 14 residues. Here the CDR3 reads CASSRGQGNYEQYV. The CDR3 DNA is TGTGCCAGCAGTCGGGGACAGGGTAACTACGAGCAGTACGTC.

This sequence joins TRBV27 and TRBJ2-6; 7 bases agree with TRBD1. Trimming removed 5 bases from V and 2 bases from J; junction bases left unmatched: 6. Germline lookup yields CDR1 MNHEY and CDR2 SMNVEV (reference sequence). CDR3 size: 16 residues. Written as DNA, the CDR3 is TGTGCCAGCAGTGACAGGGATTACCCTGGGGCCAACGTCCTGACTTTC. Translated: CASSDRDYPGANVLTF.

This clone came up once. The chain combines TRBV24-1 with TRBJ2-1; D is uncertain. This CDR3 has 11 amino acids. Germline CDR1 KGHDR, CDR2 SFDVKD. V was pared by 1 base and J by 9 bases, with 3 bases between. The chain's CDR3 is CATSDLAEQFF. The CDR3 nucleotides are TGTGCCACCAGTGATTTAGCTGAGCAGTTCTTC.

The chain links TRBV30 to TRBJ1-2; no clear D gene. V lost 6 bases and J 6 bases, leaving 14 bases between the germline ends. Germline V gene sequence: CDR1 GTSNPN, CDR2 SVGIG (reference sequence). This CDR3 comprises 12 residues. The CDR3: CACRLGVHGYTF. In DNA, the CDR3 is TGTGCCTGCAGGTTGGGAGTCCATGGCTACACCTTC.

The chain is built from TRBV28 and TRBJ1-1; 9 positions match TRBD1. Germline V gene lookup returns CDR1 MDHEN and CDR2 SYDVKM. The CDR3 spans 16 residues. J gave up 1 base and V 6 bases, and 9 bases lay outside the gene matches. The CDR3 coding sequence is TGTGCCAGCAGACAACAGGGGGCAGGCTCGAACACTGAAGCTTTCTTT. Its translation: CASRQQGAGSNTEAFF.

The chain recombines TRBV4-1 with TRBJ1-4, with a weak D call TRBD1 (5 bases). Deletions cut 1 base from V and 8 bases from J, with 8 bases between. Per germline, CDR1 MGHRA and CDR2 YSYEKL. The CDR3 has 13 residues. DNA for the CDR3: TGCGCCAGCAGCCAAGTCCGGGGCGAAAAACTGTTTTTT. Encoded protein: CASSQVRGEKLFF.

In this sample, this clone turned up a few times. V gene TRBV9 combines with J gene TRBJ2-1, with D perhaps being TRBD1 or TRBD2 (5 bases each). Trimming removed 1 base at V and 10 bases at J, with 9 bases between. Per the germline V gene, CDR1 is SGDLS and CDR2 is YYNGEE. This CDR3 comprises 12 residues. In nucleotides, the CDR3 is TGTGCCAGCAGCGTAATCTGGGACGAGCAGTTCTTC. Protein sequence: CASSVIWDEQFF.

V usage is TRBV20-1 and J usage is TRBJ2-7; no definite D call. CDR1 and CDR2 from the germline V gene are DFQATT and SNEGSKA (reference sequence). The CDR3 contains 12 residues. V lost 3 bases to trimming and J lost 5 bases, with 11 bases between them. The DNA for the CDR3 is TGCAGTGCTAGTGCCTGGGGAAACGAGCAGTACTTC. This sequence encodes CSASAWGNEQYF.

This clone was seen a single time. The chain couples TRBV9 to TRBJ2-1; 9 nucleotides line up with TRBD2. V shed 3 bases, J shed 16 bases, and the junction held 11 bases outside the gene matches. Looked up from germline, CDR1 is SGDLS and CDR2 is YYNGEE. This CDR3 is 13 amino acids long. CDR3 sequence reads: CASSATSGGPLFF. CDR3 DNA sequence: TGTGCCAGCAGCGCAACAAGCGGGGGGCCTCTTTTCTTC.

This sequence joins TRBV7-9 and TRBJ2-5; D is possibly TRBD1 or TRBD2 (5 bases each). The CDR3 runs 13 residues. From germline, CDR1 is SEHNR and CDR2 FQNEAQ (reference sequence). Trimming removed 6 bases at V and 4 bases at J, with 12 bases between. CDR3 amino acids: CASRTGTPETQYF. The CDR3 region has the DNA TGTGCCAGCAGAACCGGGACCCCAGAGACCCAGTACTTC. Complete variable domain (other parts from reference TRBV7-9 and TRBJ2-5): DTGVSQNPRHKITKRGQNVTFRCDPISEHNRLYWYRQTLGQGPEFLTYFQNEAQLEKSRLLSDRFSAERPKGSFSTLEIQRTEQGDSAMYLCASRTGTPETQYFGPGTRLLVL.

Here the CDR3 DNA reads TGTGCCAGCAGCTCATTGGGGGGCTACACCTTC. Its protein product is CASSSLGGYTF. This chain links TRBV6-5 with TRBJ1-2; D is unresolved. The CDR3 contains 11 residues. V was pared by 6 bases and J by 8 bases, with 10 bases between. Germline V lookup: CDR1 MNHEY, CDR2 SVGAGI.

The chain uses TRBV14 and TRBJ2-2, with D uncertain. The CDR3 is 14 amino acids. CDR1 is SGHDN and CDR2 is FVKESK in the germline V gene. V was clipped by 5 bases and J by 1 base, with 8 bases between them. The CDR3 region has the DNA TGTGCCAGCAGCTTATCAGGGAACACCGGGGAGCTGTTTTTT. Translated: CASSLSGNTGELFF.

The chain joins TRBV4-1 to TRBJ2-1; 8 positions match TRBD2. The germline gives CDR1 MGHRA, CDR2 YSYEKL. This CDR3 contains 17 residues. Trimming took 3 bases from V and 1 from J; bases not matched to a gene: 8. Written as DNA, the CDR3 is TGCGCCAGCAGCCAGCACTCGACTAGCGTATCCTACAATGAGCAGTTCTTC. Amino acid sequence: CASSQHSTSVSYNEQFF.

In the case of this clone: A read error may account for a junction end that differs from germline. The chain recombines TRBV19 with TRBJ1-2, with no clear D. CDR1 is LNHDA and CDR2 is SQIVND in the germline V gene (reference sequence). The CDR3 contains 15 residues. This chain's CDR3 is CASSLDGGLNYGYTF. The DNA of the CDR3 is TGTGCCAGTAGTCTAGACGGAGGCCTTAACTATGGCTACACCTTC. Looking up the rest from reference TRBV19 and TRBJ1-2 gives the full variable domain: DGGITQSPKYLFRKEGQNVTLSCEQNLNHDAMYWYRQDPGQGLRLIYYSQIVNDFQKGDIAEGYSVSREKKESFPLTVTSAQKNPTAFYLCASSLDGGLNYGYTFGSGTRLTVV.

V usage is TRBV28 and J usage is TRBJ1-2; D gene uncertain. Looked up from germline, CDR1 is MDHEN and CDR2 is SYDVKM. This CDR3 spans 13 amino acids. V was shortened by 7 bases and J by 2 bases, with 11 bases between the two germline ends. CDR3 region: CASTGWQNYGYTF. CDR3 coding DNA: TGTGCCAGCACGGGGTGGCAGAACTATGGCTACACCTTC.

The rearrangement joins TRBV5-1 to TRBJ1-2; D unresolved. V was trimmed by 4 bases and J by 3 bases, leaving 13 bases between them. CDR1 is SGHRS, CDR2 YFSETQ, per germline. CDR3 length equals 14 residues. Here the CDR3 DNA reads TGCGCCAGCAGCCCCCTTGAGGGTGACTATGGCTACACCTTC. This codes for CASSPLEGDYGYTF.

The genes are TRBV4-2 and TRBJ1-4; TRBD1 is a possible D gene (6 bases). The CDR3 consists of 16 residues. Germline CDR1 reads LGHNA; CDR2 reads YNFKEQ. The V gene lost 2 bases and the J gene lost 6 bases, with 16 bases spanning the gap. Here the CDR3 reads CASSQRGRGGHEKLFF. The CDR3 nucleotides read TGTGCCAGCAGCCAAAGGGGGAGAGGGGGGCATGAAAAACTGTTTTTT.

The chain is built from TRBV9 and TRBJ2-3, with 12 bases fitting TRBD2. This CDR3 contains 16 residues. CDR1 is SGDLS and CDR2 is YYNGEE in the germline V gene. Trimming took 4 bases from V and 0 from J; bases not matched to a gene: 3. The CDR3 loop reads CASSPLAGGSTDTQYF. CDR3 in DNA: TGTGCCAGCAGCCCCCTAGCGGGGGGGAGCACAGATACGCAGTATTTT.

The V call is TRBV3-1 (or the pseudogene TRBV3-2), the J call TRBJ2-3; D possibly corresponds to TRBD1 (5 bases). The V gene lost 4 bases and the J gene lost 4 bases, with 15 bases spanning the gap. CDR1 is LGHDT, CDR2 YNNKEL, per germline (reference sequence). The CDR3 extends over 15 amino acids. The CDR3 spells CASSPLKGLSDTQYF. The CDR3 nucleotides read TGTGCCAGCAGCCCTCTCAAGGGGTTGTCAGATACGCAGTATTTT.